A selection of T cell receptor beta chains follows, all from one sample in a study of vaccination and CD4 T cells after COVID-19. One entry per CDR3 protein results from TCRdb running MiXCR on the PCR reads. In the table there are approximately 8,600 distinct CDR3 sequences, 45% to 55% of which are singletons. The antigens for these receptors are not known. Input material: CD4+ T cells from blood, cultured in vitro. Receptors originate from a human donor in good health. The CDR3 runs from the conserved cysteine through the conserved F or W. The D gene is left open where the match is weak. Clone size is given for some rows only: seen once, a few or many times, or a class if the clone is expanded.

D gene	V gene	clone size	J gene	CDR3 protein	CDR3 DNA
TRBD1	TRBV19	-	TRBJ1-6	CASSSTGIYNSPLHF	TGTGCCAGTAGTTCGACAGGGATCTATAATTCACCCCTCCACTTT
TRBD1	TRBV7-8	-	TRBJ2-7	CASSLAPGQGVFEQYF	TGTGCCAGCAGCTTAGCTCCGGGACAGGGGGTTTTCGAGCAGTACTTC
-	TRBV10-2	-	TRBJ2-2	CASSQTGPGELFF	TGCGCCAGCAGTCAAACAGGGCCCGGGGAGCTGTTTTTT
TRBD2	TRBV20-1	few	TRBJ2-5	CSARAGTSGLKTQYF	TGCAGTGCTAGAGCGGGGACTAGCGGGCTGAAGACCCAGTACTTC
TRBD1	TRBV20-1	medium-sized	TRBJ1-2	CSASDRGVSGYTF	TGCAGTGCTTCGGACAGGGGGGTGAGCGGCTACACCTTC
TRBD1	TRBV7-2	few	TRBJ2-7	CASSVKGQGAGEQYF	TGTGCCAGCAGCGTAAAGGGACAGGGGGCTGGGGAGCAGTACTTC
-	TRBV19	few	TRBJ1-3	CASKIGQYSGNTIYF	TGTGCCAGTAAGATCGGGCAGTACTCTGGAAACACCATATATTTT
-	TRBV6-1	-	TRBJ1-1	CASKPGGNTEAFF	TGTGCCAGCAAGCCGGGAGGAAACACTGAAGCTTTCTTT
TRBD1	TRBV12-3/TRBV12-4	-	TRBJ1-5	CASSSHYPGQGMYQPQHF	TGTGCCAGCAGTTCTCACTACCCGGGACAGGGTATGTATCAGCCCCAGCATTTT
TRBD2	TRBV7-9	-	TRBJ2-7	CASSFRGGAQPYEQYF	TGTGCCAGCAGCTTTCGGGGGGGGGCCCAACCCTACGAGCAGTACTTC
-	TRBV20-1	few	TRBJ1-2	CSASPGNYGYTF	TGCAGTGCTAGTCCTGGCAACTATGGCTACACCTTC
-	TRBV6-1	-	TRBJ1-3	CASRMRGRARTNTIYF	TGTGCCAGCAGGATGAGGGGCAGGGCCAGAACAAACACCATATATTTT
-	TRBV2	-	TRBJ1-5	CASSVRGKQPQHF	TGTGCCAGCAGTGTGAGGGGCAAGCAGCCCCAGCATTTT
TRBD1	TRBV6-1	few	TRBJ2-2	CASSEARQGTGELFF	TGTGCCAGCAGTGAAGCGCGACAGGGGACCGGGGAGCTGTTTTTT
TRBD2	TRBV5-5	-	TRBJ2-2	CASWGLKGDGELFF	TGTGCCAGCTGGGGACTAAAAGGAGACGGGGAGCTGTTTTTT
-	TRBV6-1	-	TRBJ2-2	CASSPTWGTGELFF	TGTGCCAGCAGTCCTACCTGGGGCACCGGGGAGCTGTTTTTT
-	TRBV2	-	TRBJ1-5	CASKVGENYQPQHF	TGTGCCAGCAAGGTAGGGGAAAACTATCAGCCCCAGCATTTT
-	TRBV28	-	TRBJ1-2	CASTTGSNYYGYTF	TGTGCCAGCACCACCGGCAGTAACTACTATGGCTACACCTTC
TRBD1	TRBV7-2	-	TRBJ1-3	CASSLAGGQGDSGNTIYF	TGTGCCAGCAGCTTAGCGGGGGGACAGGGGGACTCTGGAAACACCATATATTTT
TRBD1	TRBV23-1	-	TRBJ1-1	CASNLDRAKNTEAFF	TGCGCCAGCAATTTGGACAGGGCTAAGAACACTGAAGCTTTCTTT
-	TRBV20-1	few	TRBJ2-3	CSARDHFRTDTQYF	TGCAGTGCTAGAGATCACTTTCGCACAGATACGCAGTATTTT
-	TRBV7-2	-	TRBJ2-1	CASSWVGSSYNEQFF	TGTGCCAGCAGCTGGGTGGGGAGCTCCTACAATGAGCAGTTCTTC
TRBD2	TRBV6-2/TRBV6-3	few	TRBJ2-3	CASSPGGGRADTQYF	TGTGCCAGCAGCCCCGGGGGGGGGAGGGCAGATACGCAGTATTTT
TRBD1	TRBV2	-	TRBJ2-3	CASSEPGGRETDTQYF	TGTGCCAGCAGTGAACCAGGGGGTAGGGAGACAGATACGCAGTATTTT
-	TRBV19	-	TRBJ1-2	CASSIPGDIYGYTF	TGTGCCAGTAGTATACCGGGGGACATCTATGGCTACACCTTC
TRBD1	TRBV30	-	TRBJ1-5	CAWSVRGTGFHQPQHF	TGTGCCTGGAGTGTACGGGGGACAGGGTTCCATCAGCCCCAGCATTTT
-	TRBV7-9	-	TRBJ1-1	CASSLHTEAFF	TGTGCCAGCAGCCTTCACACTGAAGCTTTCTTT
-	TRBV20-1	-	TRBJ1-4	CSARTDPKDRNEKLFF	TGCAGTGCTAGAACCGACCCCAAGGACCGTAATGAAAAACTGTTTTTT
-	TRBV2	few	TRBJ1-2	CASSVRTIDGYTF	TGTGCCAGCAGTGTTAGGACGATTGATGGCTACACCTTC
-	TRBV6-1	-	TRBJ2-5	CASSLPGLPQETQYF	TGTGCCAGCAGTCTGCCTGGACTACCCCAAGAGACCCAGTACTTC
-	TRBV6-1	few	TRBJ2-7	CASRGTVREQYF	TGTGCCAGCAGGGGGACGGTGCGTGAGCAGTACTTC
TRBD2	TRBV27	-	TRBJ2-7	CASSPKTSRREQYF	TGTGCCAGCAGCCCGAAGACTAGCCGACGCGAGCAGTACTTC
TRBD1	TRBV6-1	-	TRBJ1-1	CASRGGPQTGPIEAFF	TGTGCCAGCAGGGGAGGTCCCCAGACAGGGCCCATTGAAGCTTTCTTT
TRBD1	TRBV7-9	-	TRBJ2-7	CASSFRDRSPYEQYF	TGTGCCAGCAGCTTCCGGGACAGGTCGCCCTACGAGCAGTACTTC
-	TRBV5-1	-	TRBJ2-7	CASRPLTSSYEQYF	TGCGCCAGCAGGCCCCTTACTAGCTCCTACGAGCAGTACTTC
TRBD2	TRBV20-1	-	TRBJ2-3	CSSYSGSPDTQYF	TGCAGTTCGTATAGCGGGAGTCCAGATACGCAGTATTTT
-	TRBV20-1	few	TRBJ1-2	CSARFQAGGGYTF	TGCAGTGCTAGGTTCCAGGCCGGGGGTGGCTACACCTTC